This T cell receptor beta chain was sequenced for a study of T cells in Graves' hyperthyroidism and ophthalmopathy. This CDR3 has 14 residues. V was clipped by 7 bases and J by 5 bases, with 17 bases between them. Germline V lookup: CDR1 PRHDT, CDR2 FYEKMQ (reference sequence). This clonotype was observed a few times. The source material, RNA transcripts, was used to amplify TCR beta CDR3 regions. Using the HTBI primer set, a first-round RT-PCR was run on the TCR CDR3. TCRdb processed the multiplex PCR reads anew with MiXCR; each CDR3 protein has one entry. The sample has a few hundred thousand distinct CDR3 sequences; around a fifth are singletons.

The sample taken for sequencing was blood. The chain recombines TRBV13 with TRBJ1-1, with D perhaps matching TRBD1 (6 bases). The receptor comes from a middle-aged man with Graves' ophthalmopathy. The CDR3 sequence: CASTPRGLRTEAFF. The CDR3 DNA is TGTGCCAGCACCCCACGGGGGCTTAGGACTGAAGCTTTCTTT.